These T cell receptor beta chains were read from a single sample in a study of spatial heterogeneity in lung cancer. MiXCR, run by TCRdb on the 5' RACE reads, gives a single entry per CDR3 protein. The repertoire holds roughly 79,000 distinct CDR3 sequences, with around 7.8% as singletons. The specimen was PBMCs, collected at surgery. These receptors were obtained from a male donor with early-stage non-small cell lung cancer. CDR3s include the opening cysteine and the closing phenylalanine or tryptophan. The order of the fields is D gene, CDR3 length, V gene, J gene, clone size, CDR3 protein, CDR3 DNA. D genes are given only for firm matches. Not all rows give a size; the values are once, few, many and, for expanded clones, a class.

TRBD2,16,TRBV6-2/TRBV6-3,TRBJ2-2,few,CASIPGAGVITGELFF,TGTGCCAGCATTCCCGGGGCGGGAGTAATCACCGGGGAGCTGTTTTTT
TRBD2,17,TRBV6-5,TRBJ2-2,.,CASSYRGLAADTGEPFF,TGTGCCAGCAGTTACCGCGGACTAGCGGCTGACACCGGGGAGCCGTTTTTT
.,12,TRBV3-1,TRBJ2-7,few,CASSQGTEFRYF,TGTGCCAGCAGCCAAGGTACGGAATTCCGGTACTTC
TRBD1,16,TRBV7-9,TRBJ1-2,.,CASSLAGTENNYGYTF,TGTGCCAGCAGCTTAGCCGGGACAGAGAATAACTATGGCTACACCTTC
TRBD1,15,TRBV28,TRBJ2-3,few,CASSRRTGSTDTQYF,TGTGCCAGCAGTCGGCGGACAGGGAGCACAGATACGCAGTATTTT
.,11,TRBV12-3/TRBV12-4,TRBJ1-1,few,CASTLLFEAFF,TGTGCCAGCACTCTATTGTTTGAAGCTTTCTTT
TRBD2,14,TRBV29-1,TRBJ2-1,many,CSVVLQRGYNEQFF,TGCAGCGTTGTGTTGCAGCGGGGCTACAATGAGCAGTTCTTC
.,14,TRBV7-9,TRBJ1-4,many,CASSRDGRNEKLFF,TGTGCCAGCAGCCGGGACGGAAGGAATGAAAAACTGTTTTTT
.,11,TRBV27,TRBJ2-1,many,CASSLLGEQFF,TGTGCCAGCAGTTTATTAGGTGAGCAGTTCTTC
.,16,TRBV6-1,TRBJ2-1,few,CASSTVSSRPDNEQFF,TGTGCCAGCAGTACCGTCAGCTCTCGTCCCGACAATGAGCAGTTCTTC
.,15,TRBV4-3,TRBJ2-2,few,CASSQGVGVTGELFF,TGCGCCAGCAGCCAAGGTGTCGGGGTCACCGGGGAGCTGTTTTTT
.,12,TRBV7-2,TRBJ2-3,few,CASSLNSDTQYF,TGTGCCAGCAGCTTAAACTCTGATACGCAGTATTTT
.,14,TRBV29-1,TRBJ1-2,many,CSAKGRLANYGYTF,TGCAGCGCCAAAGGACGGCTAGCTAACTATGGCTACACCTTC
TRBD1,14,TRBV6-1,TRBJ2-4,many,CASSENGQENIQYF,TGTGCCAGCAGTGAAAATGGACAGGAAAACATTCAGTACTTC
.,15,TRBV7-2,TRBJ1-4,many,CASSQGSTTNEKLFF,TGTGCCAGCAGCCAGGGAAGTACAACTAATGAAAAACTGTTTTTT
TRBD1,15,TRBV12-3/TRBV12-4,TRBJ1-5,.,CASSLSGGSNQPQHF,TGTGCCAGCAGTTTATCAGGGGGGAGCAATCAGCCCCAGCATTTT
TRBD2,15,TRBV5-1,TRBJ2-1,.,CASRILAGGRDEQFF,TGCGCCAGCAGAATACTAGCGGGAGGGCGGGATGAGCAGTTCTTC